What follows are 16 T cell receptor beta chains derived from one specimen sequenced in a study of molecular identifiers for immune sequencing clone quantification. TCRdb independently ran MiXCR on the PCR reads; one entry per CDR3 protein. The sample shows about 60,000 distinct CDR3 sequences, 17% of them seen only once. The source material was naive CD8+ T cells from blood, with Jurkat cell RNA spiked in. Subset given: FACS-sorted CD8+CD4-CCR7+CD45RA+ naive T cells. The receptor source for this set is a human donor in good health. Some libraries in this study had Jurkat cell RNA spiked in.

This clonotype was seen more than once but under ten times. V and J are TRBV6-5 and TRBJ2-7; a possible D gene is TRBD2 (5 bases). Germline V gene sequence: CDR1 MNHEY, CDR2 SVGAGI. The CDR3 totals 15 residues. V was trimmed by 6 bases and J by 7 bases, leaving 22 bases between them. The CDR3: CASSLEEAVVDEQYF. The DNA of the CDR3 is TGTGCCAGCAGCCTTGAGGAGGCGGTCGTGGATGAGCAGTACTTC.

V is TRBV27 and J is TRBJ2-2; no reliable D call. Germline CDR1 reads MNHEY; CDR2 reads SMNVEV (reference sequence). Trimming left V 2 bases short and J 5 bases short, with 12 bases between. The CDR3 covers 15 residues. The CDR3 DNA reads TGTGCCAGCAGTTTAAGCAGTATGTTAACCGGGGAGCTGTTTTTT. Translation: CASSLSSMLTGELFF.

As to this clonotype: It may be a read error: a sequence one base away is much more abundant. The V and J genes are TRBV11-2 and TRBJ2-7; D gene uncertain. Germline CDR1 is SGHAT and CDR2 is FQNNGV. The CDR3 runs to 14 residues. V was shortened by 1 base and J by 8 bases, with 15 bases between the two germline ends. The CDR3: CASSLVVSLRKQYF. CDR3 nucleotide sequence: TGTGCCAGCAGCTTAGTAGTCAGTCTCAGGAAGCAGTACTTC.

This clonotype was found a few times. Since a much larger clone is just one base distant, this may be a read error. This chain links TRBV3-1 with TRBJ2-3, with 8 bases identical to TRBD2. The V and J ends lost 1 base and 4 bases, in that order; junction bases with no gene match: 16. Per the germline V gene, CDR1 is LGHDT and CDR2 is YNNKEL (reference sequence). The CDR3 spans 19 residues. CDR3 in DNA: TGTGCCAGCAGCCAAGGTTCCCCGTGGCGGGAGGTTGAGCCAGATACGCAGTATTTT. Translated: CASSQGSPWREVEPDTQYF.

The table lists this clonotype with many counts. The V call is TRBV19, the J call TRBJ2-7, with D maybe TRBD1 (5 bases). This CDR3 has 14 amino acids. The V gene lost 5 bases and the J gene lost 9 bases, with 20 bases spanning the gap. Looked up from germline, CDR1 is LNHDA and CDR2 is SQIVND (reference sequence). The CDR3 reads CASSQRTGRGGQYF. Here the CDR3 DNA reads TGTGCCAGTAGTCAAAGAACAGGACGAGGCGGGCAGTACTTC.

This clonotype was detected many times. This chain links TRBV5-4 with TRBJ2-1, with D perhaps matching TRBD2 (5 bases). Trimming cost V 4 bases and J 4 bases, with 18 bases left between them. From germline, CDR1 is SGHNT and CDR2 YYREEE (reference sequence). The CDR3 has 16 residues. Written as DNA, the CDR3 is TGTGCCAGCAGCCTTGGAGCGGTACCGATTTACAATGAGCAGTTCTTC. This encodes CASSLGAVPIYNEQFF.

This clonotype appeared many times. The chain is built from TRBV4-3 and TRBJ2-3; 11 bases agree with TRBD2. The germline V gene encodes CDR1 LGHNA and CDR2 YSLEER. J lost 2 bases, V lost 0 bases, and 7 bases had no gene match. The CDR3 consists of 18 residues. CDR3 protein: CASSQDGSGLAATDTQYF. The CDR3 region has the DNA TGCGCCAGCAGCCAAGATGGGTCGGGACTAGCGGCCACAGATACGCAGTATTTT.

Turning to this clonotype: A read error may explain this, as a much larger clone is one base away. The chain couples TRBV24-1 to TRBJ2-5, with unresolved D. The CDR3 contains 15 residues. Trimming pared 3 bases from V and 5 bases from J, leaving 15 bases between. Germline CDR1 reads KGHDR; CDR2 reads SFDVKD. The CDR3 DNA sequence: TGTGCCACCAGTGATAGCTCCACGTCCATTGAGACCCAGTACTTC. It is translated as CATSDSSTSIETQYF.

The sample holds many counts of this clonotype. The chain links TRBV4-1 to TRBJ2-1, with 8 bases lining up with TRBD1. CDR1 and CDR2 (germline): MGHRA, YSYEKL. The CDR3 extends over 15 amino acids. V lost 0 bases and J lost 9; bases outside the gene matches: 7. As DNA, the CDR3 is TGCGCCAGCAGCCAAGAGACCGGACAGGGAACTGAGCAGTTCTTC. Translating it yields CASSQETGQGTEQFF.

The CDR3 sequence: CASTWGSTEAFF. The DNA for the CDR3 is TGTGCCAGCACGTGGGGGAGCACTGAAGCTTTCTTT. V usage is TRBV6-1 and J usage is TRBJ1-1; tentative D call: TRBD1 (5 bases). CDR1 MNHNS and CDR2 SASEGT come from the germline V gene. The CDR3 sequence is 12 residues long. Trimming shortened V by 7 bases and J by 4 bases, and 10 bases separated the two germline ends.

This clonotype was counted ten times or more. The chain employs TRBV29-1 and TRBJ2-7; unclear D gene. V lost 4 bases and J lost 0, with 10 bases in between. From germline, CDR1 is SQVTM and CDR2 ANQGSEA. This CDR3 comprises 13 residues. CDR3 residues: CSVVVNFSYEQYF. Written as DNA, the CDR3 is TGCAGCGTTGTAGTTAACTTCTCCTACGAGCAGTACTTC.

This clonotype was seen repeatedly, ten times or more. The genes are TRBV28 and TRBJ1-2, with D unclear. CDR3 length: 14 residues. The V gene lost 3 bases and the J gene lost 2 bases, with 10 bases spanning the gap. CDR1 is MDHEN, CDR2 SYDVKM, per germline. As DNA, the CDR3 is TGTGCCAGCAGTTTTCGTTTCGGAAACTATGGCTACACCTTC. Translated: CASSFRFGNYGYTF.

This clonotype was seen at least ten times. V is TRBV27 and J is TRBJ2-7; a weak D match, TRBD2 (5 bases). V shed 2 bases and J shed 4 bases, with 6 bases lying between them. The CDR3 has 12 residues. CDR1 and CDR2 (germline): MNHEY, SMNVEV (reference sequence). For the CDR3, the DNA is TGTGCCAGCAGTTTAAGAGGGTACGAGCAGTACTTC. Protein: CASSLRGYEQYF.

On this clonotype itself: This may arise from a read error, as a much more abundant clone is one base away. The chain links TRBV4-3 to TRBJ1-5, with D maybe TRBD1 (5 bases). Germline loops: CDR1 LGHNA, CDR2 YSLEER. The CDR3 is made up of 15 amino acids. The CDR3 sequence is CAGSQGLGPNQPQHF. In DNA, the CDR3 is TGCGCCGGCAGCCAAGGTCTGGGGCCTAATCAGCCCCAGCATTTT.

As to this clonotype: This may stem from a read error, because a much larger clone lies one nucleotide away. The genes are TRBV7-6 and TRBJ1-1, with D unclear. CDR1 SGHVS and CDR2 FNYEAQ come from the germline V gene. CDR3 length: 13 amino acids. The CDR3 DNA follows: TGTGCCAACAGCTTAGAGCGGGGCACTGAAGCTTTCTTT. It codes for CANSLERGTEAFF.

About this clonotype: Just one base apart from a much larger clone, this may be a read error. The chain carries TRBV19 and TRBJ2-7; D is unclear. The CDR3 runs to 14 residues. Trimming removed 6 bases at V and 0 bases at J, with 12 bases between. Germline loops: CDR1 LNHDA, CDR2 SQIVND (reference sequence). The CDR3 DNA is TGTGCCAGTAGCCTAACCGAGAGCTCCTACGAGCAGTACTTC. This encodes CASSLTESSYEQYF. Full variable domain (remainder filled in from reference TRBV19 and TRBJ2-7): DGGITQSPKYLFRKEGQNVTLSCEQNLNHDAMYWYRQDPGQGLRLIYYSQIVNDFQKGDIAEGYSVSREKKESFPLTVTSAQKNPTAFYLCASSLTESSYEQYFGPGTRLTVT.